This T cell receptor beta chain was found in a study of tumor-infiltrating lymphocytes in primary liver carcinoma. For the study at large: Sample counts of productive TCRbeta reads spanned roughly 3.65 to 7.13 million; these counts were similar across tissue types. Notes on the study in general: Because of bulk unsorted sampling, CD4+ and CD8+ repertoires were not subjected to comparison. Researchers found tumor-adjacent and tumor-blood pairs overlapped less than tumor region pairs.

The input was 500 ng total RNA; TCR beta cDNA was made from it with a constant-region primer. Three nested multiplex PCR rounds, a slightly modified ARM-PCR, produced the libraries for TCR beta. For approximately 11 cycles apiece, the opening two PCR rounds ran with TRBV1-TRBV30 forward primers and a C-beta reverse primer. TCRdb reprocessed the multiplex PCR reads with MiXCR, giving one entry per CDR3 protein. The repertoire has around 330,000 distinct CDR3 sequences, about 50% of them found once; the top ten carry 15% to 20%. Trimming took 8 bases from V and 2 from J; bases not matched to a gene: 5. Germline values: CDR1 MNHEY, CDR2 SVGEGT. CDR3 length: 14 amino acids. This clonotype was picked up a small number of times. Its antigen is not identified. Out of unsorted whole blood came the blood RNA, and germline DNA was extracted as well. Researchers reported drawing around 3.6 milliliters of peripheral blood before surgery.

The V call is TRBV6-2 or TRBV6-3, the J call TRBJ2-1, with 8 bases fitting TRBD2. This clonotype originated in a woman in her thirties with primary liver carcinoma and hepatitis B virus infection. Sequenced input: peripheral blood. The CDR3 loop is CASHLAGPYNEQFF. For the CDR3, the DNA is TGTGCCAGCCATCTAGCGGGTCCCTACAATGAGCAGTTCTTC.